This T cell receptor (beta chain) was retrieved from a study of blood T cell repertoires in COVID-19 (dated by TCRdb to the early 2020s). With regard to the full study: Samples from collaborators originated in the United States, Italy and Spain and spanned both the acute and convalescent phases of COVID-19. The material from the prospective study consisted of cDNA or gDNA derived from T cells, B-cell-depleted T cells, or PBMCs. The dataset comprised deeply sampled blood TCRbeta repertoires from subjects exposed to, actively infected with, or recovered from COVID-19. A freely available public database, intended as a resource for researchers studying the immune response to SARS-CoV-2, is where the repertoires were released. The samples were drawn from the first 160 participants of the ongoing ImmuneRACE study and from 1,254 subjects provided by 6 global collaborators. Sample metadata almost always included a de-identified subject ID, COVID-19 status, age in years and sex. Where available, HLA class I and class II types were obtained from metadata supplied by the sample provider rather than from assay-based typing. What the authors observed across the whole study: How much clinical and demographic metadata was included differed by source and by participant, and the metadata was provided uncurated.

V is trimmed back by 5 bases and J by 4 bases, and the junction contains 0 bases that no gene match accounts for. The germline V gene (reference sequence) gives CDR1 as LNHNV and CDR2 as YYDKDF. The CDR3 spans 12 residues, from the cysteine through the phenylalanine. Just the 36-base CDR3 DNA is kept, in frame starting at base 1. A second Seattle source provided samples from volunteer blood donors who had recovered from COVID-19. Whole blood was collected in K2EDTA tubes by collaborating institutions according to the institutions' own protocols. For TCRbeta analysis, collaborators shipped samples as frozen whole blood, isolated PBMCs, or DNA extracted from either of those sample types. With respect to this clone: Its antigen target is currently unknown. Per-base qualities were not stored, and no clone one base away is much larger.

TCRbeta CDR3 regions were amplified from genomic DNA using the immunoSEQ Assay, a bias-controlled multiplex PCR. The original pipeline was this. The number of nucleated cells in each sample was estimated from the amplification of reference gene primers within the assay. To quantify the absolute abundance of each unique TCRbeta CDR3 rearrangement, sequence reads were collapsed and filtered. For each sample, productive Simpson clonality was calculated as the square root of Simpson's diversity index across productive rearrangements. TCRdb provides this immuneACCESS table in a form limited to in-frame rearrangements. Some clones are lacking; in checked studies, under half of them reflect an unresolved V gene, and why the rest are absent is not known. For V, J and clone size, that table is used; D and trimming come from the DNA. A total of around 250,000 clones appear in this sample, roughly 84% of them only once. Roughly 1.4% of the sample is in the top ten clones.

The sequencing sample was made of peripheral blood. The rearranged segments are TRBV15 and TRBJ2-7, and TRBD1 matches 9 of the central bases. This receptor was obtained from a woman between 35 and 50 years old who had recovered from COVID-19. For the CDR3, the sequence is CATSGQGYEQYF. The nucleotide sequence reads as follows: TGTGCCACCAGCGGACAGGGGTACGAGCAGTACTTC.